This TCR beta chain was captured by sequencing in a study of cytotoxic CD8 clonotypes in ibrutinib-treated CLL. Using immunoSEQ multiplex PCR, the repertoire was profiled, and TCRdb retains in-frame clones only, with some absent. The repertoire includes approximately 300,000 clones, 80% of them detected once, and 6.5% to 8.5% sits in the top ten. The CDR3 length is 15 residues. Germline V CDR1 and CDR2: SNHLY, FYNNEI. Losses at the gene ends were 1 base for V and 3 bases for J; bases not matched to a gene: 3. Sequencing was performed on PBMCs, taken before ibrutinib treatment. The V and J genes are TRBV2 and TRBJ1-5; TRBD1 matches at 7 bases. This TCR came from a human donor with chronic lymphocytic leukemia. The CDR3 DNA sequence: TGTGCCAGCAGTGAAGGACAGGGAGTCAATCAGCCCCAGCATTTT. Translated, it gives CASSEGQGVNQPQHF.